The text below deals with one TCR beta chain. The antigen is not known. This record comes from a study of T-cell reconstitution after alpha-beta-depleted transplantation in children. General study results and limits: From newly produced T cells came most of the T-cell counts and diversity one year after transplant. Approximately two months post-transplant, alpha-beta T cells reportedly originated from several hundred expanded graft clones. Surviving recipient T cells and thymic progenitors underlay high day-60 TCRbeta diversity in some patients.

This sample's TCRbeta library carried unique molecular identifier barcodes. MiXCR, run by TCRdb on the PCR reads, gives a single entry per CDR3 protein. Among about 870,000 distinct CDR3 sequences, about 16% were seen once, and the ten largest hold around 5%. Between the trimmed V and J ends, which lost 0 bases and 2 bases, there was a span of 11 bases. This CDR3 comprises 15 residues. CDR1 LGHNA and CDR2 YNFKEQ come from the germline V gene. The V and J genes are TRBV4-2 and TRBJ2-7; D not certain. The clonotype originates from a male patient younger than 18 who had a stem cell transplant for acute lymphoblastic leukemia, so the T cells may come from the graft donor. This specimen was PBMCs, mostly from graft donor cells, taken 360 days after TCRalphabeta/CD19-depleted stem cell transplant. The CDR3 loop reads CASSQDPSLTYEQYF. CDR3 in DNA: TGTGCCAGCAGCCAAGATCCCAGCCTGACCTACGAGCAGTACTTC.